This T cell receptor beta chain was identified in a study of T cell repertoires in cytomegalovirus infection. Looking at the study overall: Indications came from public TCR beta signatures; they pointed to CMV infection and to a matching HLA type.

The germline CDR1 and CDR2 sequences are SGHDT and YYEEEE. The CDR3 runs to 14 residues. Trimming took off 2 bases at V and 0 bases at J, with 7 bases between the two ends. Overall study findings and caveats: CMV-specific TCR beta clonotypes restricted by HLA-C dominated the ex vivo response.

On this clonotype itself: Its antigen is unidentified.

TCRdb fed the reads into MiXCR, producing one record per CDR3 protein. This table has 800,000 to 950,000 distinct CDR3 sequences, 32% appearing once. V and J are TRBV5-6 and TRBJ2-3, with no clear D. This TCR came from a human donor in good health (CMV status not recorded). Some clones in this sample may be carry-over from other donors' samples. Here the sequenced sample was cultured CD8+ T cells from PBMCs, taken from culture after CMV antigen stimulation. In DNA, the CDR3 is TGTGCCAGCAGCTTTGAGGATAGCACAGATACGCAGTATTTT. Translated, it gives CASSFEDSTDTQYF.